This T cell receptor (beta chain) derives from a study of blood T cell repertoires in COVID-19. Method: immunoSEQ multiplex PCR; TCRdb's copy keeps in-frame clones and lacks some. This table has some 240,000 clones, more than 75% appearing once. CDR3 length equals 13 residues. Germline loops: CDR1 SGHRS, CDR2 YFSETQ. The junction had 8 bases not matched to a gene; V was cut back by 7 bases and J by 7 bases. The J gene is TRBJ1-1, the V gene TRBV5-1; 9 positions match TRBD1. This receptor was identified in an older woman with active or convalescent COVID-19. The sequenced sample was peripheral blood. In DNA, the CDR3 is TGCGCCAGCTTTACAGGGGGCAATAGTGAAGCTTTCTTT. It encodes CASFTGGNSEAFF.